These 9 T cell receptor beta chains were sequenced from one sample in a study of blood T cells in healthy people across ages. With a J-beta primer mix and a sample-barcoded 5' primer, a second PCR ran about 7 to 11 cycles. TCRdb reprocessed the 5' RACE reads with MiXCR, giving one entry per CDR3 protein. The data contain hundreds of thousands of distinct CDR3 sequences, nearly 60% of them singletons. The sample taken for sequencing was blood. The source is a man in his thirties or forties in good health.

This clonotype was counted a few times. This CDR3 reads CASTIFDGLTETQYF. DNA for the CDR3: TGTGCCAGCACCATTTTCGACGGGCTGACGGAGACCCAGTACTTC. This rearrangement joins TRBV9 to TRBJ2-4; the D is unclear. The DNA end lines up better with TRBJ2-5; the J call may be wrong. The CDR3 sequence is 15 residues long. Per germline, CDR1 SGDLS and CDR2 YYNGEE.

This chain links TRBV6-1 with TRBJ1-5; D might be TRBD1 (5 bases). The V end lost 1 base, the J end lost 9 bases, and 10 bases lay between the germline ends. Per the germline V gene, CDR1 is MNHNS and CDR2 is SASEGT. There are 13 residues in the CDR3. The CDR3 here is CASSEGRAPPQHF. CDR3 nucleotide sequence: TGTGCCAGCAGTGAAGGCAGGGCTCCGCCCCAGCATTTT.

The CDR3 here is CASSSLPGQRGYTF. The CDR3 coding sequence is TGTGCCAGCAGTTCCCTCCCGGGACAGAGAGGCTACACCTTC. J is TRBJ1-2 and V is TRBV7-9; 7 positions agree with TRBD1. The V gene's germline CDR1 is SEHNR and CDR2 FQNEAQ (reference sequence). The CDR3 is made up of 14 amino acids. V shed 6 bases, J shed 8 bases, and the junction held 12 bases outside the gene matches.

This clonotype was observed a handful of times. The rearrangement joins TRBV7-2 to TRBJ2-6; the match to TRBD1 covers 9 bases. The J segment lost 10 bases and the V segment lost 6 bases, leaving 7 bases of the junction unmatched. The CDR3 sequence is 14 residues long. CDR1 SGHTA and CDR2 FQGNSA come from the germline V gene. CDR3 sequence reads: CASRETGGRNVLTF. For the CDR3, the DNA is TGTGCCAGCAGAGAGACAGGGGGAAGAAACGTCCTGACTTTC.

This chain joins TRBV7-2 and TRBJ2-7, with no clear D. Judging by the DNA end, TRBJ2-5 fits better; the J call may be wrong. The CDR3 spans 11 residues. Per the germline V gene, CDR1 is SGHTA and CDR2 is FQGNSA. The CDR3 DNA follows: TGTGCCACAGCCCGCAAAGAGACCCAGTACTTC. Encoded protein: CATARKETQYF.

V gene TRBV20-1 combines with J gene TRBJ2-1; D is ambiguous. This CDR3 region has 17 residues. V was clipped by 3 bases and J by 4 bases, with 22 bases between them. The V gene's germline CDR1 is DFQATT and CDR2 SNEGSKA (reference sequence). CDR3 nucleotides: TGCAGTGCTAGTAACGACGGACCCTTCCCTGTGTACAATGAGCAGTTCTTC. Residues: CSASNDGPFPVYNEQFF.

The rearrangement uses TRBV9 and TRBJ1-2, with 7 bases that match TRBD1. Trimming cost V 0 bases and J 0 bases; bases outside gene matches: 8. The germline V gene has CDR1 SGDLS and CDR2 YYNGEE. CDR3 length: 17 amino acids. CDR3 sequence reads: CASSVGGQVFSNYGYTF. CDR3 nucleotide sequence: TGTGCCAGCAGCGTAGGAGGACAGGTATTTTCTAACTATGGCTACACCTTC.

The chain uses TRBV28 and TRBJ2-1; the D is unclear. The germline V gene encodes CDR1 MDHEN and CDR2 SYDVKM. The V gene lost 5 bases and the J gene lost 5 bases, with 10 bases spanning the gap. The CDR3 is 13 amino acids. As DNA, the CDR3 is TGTGCCAGCAGTCCCAAGAGACACAATGAGCAGTTCTTC. It specifies CASSPKRHNEQFF. Looking up the rest from reference TRBV28 and TRBJ2-1 gives the full variable domain: DVKVTQSSRYLVKRTGEKVFLECVQDMDHENMFWYRQDPGLGLRLIYFSYDVKMKEKGDIPEGYSVSREKKERFSLILESASTNQTSMYLCASSPKRHNEQFFGPGTRLTVL.

This clonotype appeared many times. The genes are TRBV11-3 and TRBJ2-1, with D maybe TRBD1 (5 bases). This CDR3 region has 15 residues. V was clipped by 1 base and J by 0 bases, with 7 bases between them. Germline CDR1 is SGHNT and CDR2 is YENEEA. The CDR3 nucleotides read TGTGCCAGCAGCTTAGGTGGGGCCTCCTACAATGAGCAGTTCTTC. It is translated as CASSLGGASYNEQFF. Supplemented by reference TRBV11-3 and TRBJ2-1, the full variable domain reads EAGVVQSPRYKIIEKKQPVAFWCNPISGHNTLYWYLQNLGQGPELLIRYENEEAVDDSQLPKDRFSAERLKGVDSTLKIQPAELGDSAVYLCASSLGGASYNEQFFGPGTRLTVL.